These 17 T cell receptor beta chains were all obtained from the same sample, sequenced in a study of blood T cell repertoires in COVID-19. TCRdb keeps only in-frame clones here, not all; method: immunoSEQ multiplex PCR. The sample shows about 460,000 clones, approximately 86% of them seen only once. Sequenced sample: PBMCs or T cells enriched from blood (not recorded which). The receptors were gathered from a woman in her sixties who had recovered from COVID-19.

This rearrangement joins TRBV29-1 to TRBJ2-3; 12 bases align to TRBD2. Germline CDR1 and CDR2: SQVTM and ANQGSEA. Trimming removed 6 bases from V and 2 bases from J; junction bases left unmatched: 12. This CDR3 is 17 amino acids long. CDR3 sequence reads: CSVDITRTSGDTDTQYF. DNA for the CDR3: TGCAGCGTCGATATTACCCGGACTAGCGGGGACACAGATACGCAGTATTTT.

This sequence joins TRBV6-1 and TRBJ2-7; D might be TRBD1 (6 bases). The CDR3 is made up of 14 amino acids. V lost 0 bases and J lost 4, with 10 bases in between. Germline V gene sequence: CDR1 MNHNS, CDR2 SASEGT. The CDR3 sequence: CASSEARTVYEQYF. The CDR3 DNA is TGTGCCAGCAGTGAAGCCCGGACAGTGTACGAGCAGTACTTC.

This clone was detected a few times. V gene TRBV19 combines with J gene TRBJ1-4; perhaps TRBD1 as D (6 bases). The CDR3 runs 13 residues. Germline assignment: CDR1 LNHDA and CDR2 SQIVND (reference sequence). V lost 4 bases and J 7 bases, leaving 10 bases between the germline ends. CDR3 region: CASSNRAGEKLFF. In DNA, the CDR3 is TGTGCCAGTAGTAACAGGGCGGGTGAAAAACTGTTTTTT.

V usage is TRBV7-2 and J usage is TRBJ2-1; the D is unclear. The V end was cut by 6 bases, the J end by 15 bases, with 18 bases between. The CDR3 is 12 amino acids. CDR1 and CDR2 (germline): SGHTA, FQGNSA. This chain's CDR3 is CASSAGPEVRFF. CDR3 nucleotide sequence: TGTGCCAGCAGTGCTGGGCCCGAAGTTCGGTTCTTC.

This chain links TRBV19 with TRBJ1-2; weak D call: TRBD1 (5 bases). Looked up from germline, CDR1 is LNHDA and CDR2 is SQIVND (reference sequence). The CDR3 contains 13 residues. Trimming cost V 7 bases and J 7 bases, with 16 bases left between them. CDR3 bases: TGTGCCAGTACCGCGGGGGAGGTGTTTGGCTACACCTTC. The encoded protein is CASTAGEVFGYTF.

The chain employs TRBV6-1 and TRBJ2-7; D might be TRBD1 (6 bases). The CDR3 extends over 14 amino acids. Germline V gene data show CDR1 as MNHNS and CDR2 as SASEGT. V lost 2 bases, J lost 4 bases, and 12 bases lay in between. Here the CDR3 reads CASSEQGTYYEQYV. Written as DNA, the CDR3 is TGTGCCAGCAGTGAACAAGGGACATATTACGAGCAGTACGTC.

The V call is TRBV4-2, the J call TRBJ1-5; D not certain. This CDR3 has 13 residues. Per the germline V gene, CDR1 is LGHNA and CDR2 is YNFKEQ. Deletions cut 3 bases from V and 7 bases from J, with 10 bases between. CDR3: CASSQTVGQPQHF. The CDR3 DNA reads as TGTGCCAGCAGCCAGACTGTTGGACAGCCCCAGCATTTT.

The chain employs TRBV30 and TRBJ2-7; a weak D match, TRBD1 (6 bases). This CDR3 comprises 18 residues. V was trimmed by 4 bases and J by 1 base, leaving 26 bases between them. Germline CDR1 reads GTSNPN; CDR2 reads SVGIG (reference sequence). The DNA for the CDR3 is TGTGCCTGGACCCCTCCGGGGATTGGGGGCCTAAAATCCTACGAGCAGTACTTC. Translation gives CAWTPPGIGGLKSYEQYF.

This clone showed up just a few times. The CDR3 protein is CASSQSGGLGGYTF. As DNA, the CDR3 is TGTGCCAGCAGCCAAAGTGGGGGCCTGGGCGGCTACACCTTC. This chain connects TRBV3-1 (or the pseudogene TRBV3-2) to TRBJ1-2; TRBD1 might be the D (6 bases). Trimming shortened V by 2 bases and J by 8 bases, and 15 bases separated the two germline ends. The CDR3 covers 14 residues. From germline, CDR1 is LGHDT and CDR2 YNNKEL (reference sequence).

This sequence joins TRBV7-6 and TRBJ1-2; D may be TRBD1 (6 bases). Germline V gene lookup returns CDR1 SGHVS and CDR2 FNYEAQ. This CDR3 spans 15 amino acids. V lost 5 bases and J 1 base, leaving 14 bases between the germline ends. The CDR3, as DNA: TGTGCCAGCAGCGCTAGCGGGGGGCTTAACTATGGCTACACCTTC. Protein: CASSASGGLNYGYTF.

The V call is TRBV30, the J call TRBJ1-3, with 9 bases lining up with TRBD1. Germline V gene sequence: CDR1 GTSNPN, CDR2 SVGIG (reference sequence). V was pared by 5 bases and J by 3 bases, with 8 bases of the junction left unmatched. CDR3 size: 15 residues. The CDR3: CAWDRGTGFGNTIYF. The CDR3 DNA follows: TGTGCCTGGGACCGAGGGACAGGGTTTGGAAACACCATATATTTT.

The chain has TRBV3-1 (or the pseudogene TRBV3-2) and TRBJ1-1; a possible D gene is TRBD1 (6 bases). CDR1 and CDR2 from the germline V gene are LGHDT and YNNKEL (reference sequence). Trimming cost V 1 base and J 3 bases, with 21 bases left between them. CDR3 length: 18 residues. This CDR3 reads CASSQGPDRDTKYTEAFF. The DNA for the CDR3 is TGTGCCAGCAGCCAAGGCCCAGACCGGGACACCAAATACACTGAAGCTTTCTTT.

The rearrangement links TRBV15 to TRBJ2-2; no clear D gene. Germline V gene data show CDR1 as LNHNV and CDR2 as YYDKDF (reference sequence). Trimming took off 0 bases at V and 6 bases at J, with 8 bases between the two ends. This CDR3 spans 14 amino acids. DNA of the CDR3: TGTGCCACCAGCAGAGATTACGGGTCCGGGGAGCTGTTTTTT. It specifies CATSRDYGSGELFF.

The chain combines TRBV7-6 with TRBJ2-1; 11 bases align to TRBD2. This CDR3 comprises 17 residues. Losses at the gene ends were 5 bases for V and 2 bases for J; bases not matched to a gene: 8. The germline gives CDR1 SGHVS, CDR2 FNYEAQ. Here the CDR3 DNA reads TGTGCCAGCAGCACCCTTCTAGCGGGGGGCCCCTACAATGAGCAGTTCTTC. Translating gives CASSTLLAGGPYNEQFF.

The V gene is TRBV18, the J gene TRBJ1-2; 9 nucleotides match TRBD1. V shed 3 bases, J shed 8 bases, and the junction held 16 bases outside the gene matches. Per the germline V gene, CDR1 is KGHSH and CDR2 is LQKENI. The CDR3 loop spans 17 amino acids. The CDR3 loop is CASSPLTTGGFKEGYTF. CDR3 sequence (DNA): TGTGCCAGCTCACCCCTGACCACAGGGGGCTTTAAAGAAGGCTACACCTTC. Full variable domain (outside the CDR3, taken from reference TRBV18 and TRBJ1-2): NAGVMQNPRHLVRRRGQEARLRCSPMKGHSHVYWYRQLPEEGLKFMVYLQKENIIDESGMPKERFSAEFPKEGPSILRIQQVVRGDSAAYFCASSPLTTGGFKEGYTFGSGTRLTVV.

Remarks on this clone: This sample also contains other DNA sequences that code for the same CDR3. J is TRBJ2-2 and V is TRBV9, with no clear D. The V end was cut by 0 bases, the J end by 0 bases, with 6 bases between. The CDR3 extends over 15 amino acids. Germline V CDR1 and CDR2: SGDLS, YYNGEE. CDR3 sequence reads: CASSVGGSNTGELFF. In DNA, the CDR3 is TGTGCCAGCAGCGTAGGAGGATCGAACACCGGGGAGCTGTTTTTT.

V and J are TRBV5-1 and TRBJ1-4, with D tentatively TRBD1 (6 bases). The germline V gene encodes CDR1 SGHRS and CDR2 YFSETQ. Trimming cost V 4 bases and J 7 bases, with 14 bases left between them. There are 14 residues in the CDR3. In DNA form, the CDR3 reads TGCGCCAGCAGCCCTCAGGGGTTGGGTGAAAAACTGTTTTTT. Translation gives CASSPQGLGEKLFF.